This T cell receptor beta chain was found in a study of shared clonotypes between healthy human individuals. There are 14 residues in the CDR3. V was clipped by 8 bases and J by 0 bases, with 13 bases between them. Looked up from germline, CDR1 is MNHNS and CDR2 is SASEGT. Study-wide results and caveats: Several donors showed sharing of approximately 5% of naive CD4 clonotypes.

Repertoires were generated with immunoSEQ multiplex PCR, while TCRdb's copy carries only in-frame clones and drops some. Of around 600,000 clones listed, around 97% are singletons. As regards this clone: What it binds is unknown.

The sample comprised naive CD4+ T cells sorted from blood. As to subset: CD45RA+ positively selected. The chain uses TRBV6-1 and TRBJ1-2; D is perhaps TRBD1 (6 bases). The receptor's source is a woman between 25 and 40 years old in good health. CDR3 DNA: TGTGCCAGCTATGAACAGGGATCTAACTATGGCTACACCTTC. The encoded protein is CASYEQGSNYGYTF.